This TCR beta chain comes out of a study of T cells in Graves' hyperthyroidism and ophthalmopathy. Points from the study as a whole: Ophthalmopathy stood apart from stable hyperthyroidism in a 13 V-J model. Most clonotypes that expanded in the thyroid above 0.001 also showed up in blood.

Hyperthyroidism of Graves' type that showed no ophthalmopathy progression within 18 months was stable. Clinical symptoms, serum thyroxine and TRAb, thyroid ultrasound and orbital computed tomography together formed the diagnostic basis. Researchers amplified the TCR beta CDR3 regions from RNA transcripts. When the TCR CDR3 underwent first-round RT-PCR, the HTBI primer set was used. TCRdb redid the calling of the multiplex PCR reads with MiXCR, one entry per CDR3 protein. The sample consists of about 580,000 distinct CDR3 sequences, just over 45% of them appearing once. The V and J ends lost 8 bases and 3 bases, in that order; junction bases with no gene match: 6. Germline CDR1 reads KGHSH; CDR2 reads LQKENI. The CDR3 runs 13 residues. This clonotype was counted at least ten times. What it binds is not known.

The TCR was taken from a woman aged 18 to 35 with Graves' hyperthyroidism. The V and J genes are TRBV18 and TRBJ2-7; 8 nucleotides agree with TRBD1. Input material: peripheral blood or thyroid tissue (not recorded which). The CDR3 nucleotides are TGTGCCAGCAGTAGAACAGGGGGCTACGAGCAGTACTTC. It codes for CASSRTGGYEQYF. The complete variable domain, with remaining parts taken from reference TRBV18 and TRBJ2-7, reads NAGVMQNPRHLVRRRGQEARLRCSPMKGHSHVYWYRQLPEEGLKFMVYLQKENIIDESGMPKERFSAEFPKEGPSILRIQQVVRGDSAAYFCASSRTGGYEQYFGPGTRLTVT.